This T cell receptor beta chain was profiled in a study of blood T cell repertoires in COVID-19 (dated by TCRdb to the early 2020s). Turning to the overall study: The collaborator samples originated in the United States, Italy and Spain and spanned the acute and convalescent phases of COVID-19. The prospective study material was composed of cDNA or gDNA derived from T cells, B-cell-depleted T cells, or PBMCs. The dataset comprised deeply sampled blood TCRbeta repertoires from subjects exposed to, actively infected with, or recovered from COVID-19. A freely available public database, intended as a resource for researchers studying the immune response to SARS-CoV-2, is where the repertoires were released. Samples came from the ongoing ImmuneRACE study (first 160 participants) plus 1,254 subjects from 6 global collaborators. Sample metadata almost always included a de-identified subject ID, COVID-19 status, age in years and sex. Where available, HLA class I and class II types were taken from metadata supplied by the sample provider and were not determined by assay-based typing.

Study-wide conclusions, independent of this receptor: The amount of clinical and demographic metadata varied by source and participant and was provided uncurated.

Worth noting for this clone: Its antigen is currently not known. No base quality values were provided; no much bigger clone lies one nucleotide off.

Spanning cysteine to phenylalanine, the CDR3 consists of 14 amino acids. The kept DNA is CDR3 alone, 42 bases in frame from the first base. Trimming removed 3 bases from V and 1 base from J; the gene matches leave 2 bases unexplained. The CDR1 and CDR2 encoded by the germline V gene (reference sequence) are LNHDA and SQIVND. TCRbeta CDR3 regions were amplified from genomic DNA by means of the immunoSEQ Assay, a bias-controlled multiplex PCR. The study's processing was this. Nucleated cell counts per sample were estimated from amplification of reference gene primers within the assay. To quantify the absolute abundance of each unique TCRbeta CDR3 rearrangement, sequence reads were collapsed and filtered. For each sample, productive Simpson clonality was calculated as the square root of Simpson's diversity index over productive rearrangements. Imported from immuneACCESS, the table was reduced by TCRdb to in-frame sequences with V and J called. These copies leave out some clones; in studies compared against another copy, an unresolved V gene accounts for under half, and the cause of the remainder is not known. V, J and clone size were drawn from that table, and D and trimming were deduced from the DNA. For this sample there are roughly 180,000 clones; more than 65% appear just once. Together, the top ten hold about 5% of the sample.

Participants in the prospective study were enrolled through a virtual design, were aged about 18 to 100 years, and lived in approximately 25 United States geographic areas. Cohort assignment in the prospective study relied on participant-reported clinical history from a screening survey and a study questionnaire. Mobile phlebotomists in the prospective study collected whole blood, serum and a nasopharyngeal or oropharyngeal swab from every participant. Prospective study participants could optionally give additional blood draws and questionnaires over an approximately 2-month period. Before DNA extraction, prospective study blood samples were shipped either frozen or at room temperature.

What was sequenced was PBMCs or T cells enriched from blood (not recorded which). The clonotype was recovered from a woman aged 35 to 49 with acute COVID-19. The rearrangement combines TRBV19 with TRBJ1-2, with 7 bases in between that match TRBD1. The DNA reads TGTGCCAGTAGTATTGGGACAGATAACTATGGCTACACCTTC. Translation gives CASSIGTDNYGYTF.